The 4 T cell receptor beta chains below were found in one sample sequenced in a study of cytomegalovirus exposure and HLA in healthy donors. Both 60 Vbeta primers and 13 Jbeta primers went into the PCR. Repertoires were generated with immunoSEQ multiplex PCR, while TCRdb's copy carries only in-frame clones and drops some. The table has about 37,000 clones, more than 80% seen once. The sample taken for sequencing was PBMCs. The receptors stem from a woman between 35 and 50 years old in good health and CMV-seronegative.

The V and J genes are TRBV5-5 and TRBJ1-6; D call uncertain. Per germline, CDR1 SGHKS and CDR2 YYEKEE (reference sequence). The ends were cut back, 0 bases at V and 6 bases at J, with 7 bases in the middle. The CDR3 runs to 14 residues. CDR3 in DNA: TGTGCCAGCAGCTTGGCCGCGGCTAATTCACCCCTCCACTTT. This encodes CASSLAAANSPLHF. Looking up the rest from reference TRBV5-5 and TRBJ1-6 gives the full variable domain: DAGVTQSPTHLIKTRGQQVTLRCSPISGHKSVSWYQQVLGQGPQFIFQYYEKEERGRGNFPDRFSARQFPNYSSELNVNALLLGDSALYLCASSLAAANSPLHFGNGTRLTVT.

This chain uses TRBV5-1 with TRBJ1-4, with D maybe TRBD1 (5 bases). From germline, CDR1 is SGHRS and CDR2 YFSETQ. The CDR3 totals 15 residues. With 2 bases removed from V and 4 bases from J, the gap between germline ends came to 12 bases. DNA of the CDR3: TGCGCCAGCAGCTTTCGCGACAGAAGTAATGAAAAACTGTTTTTT. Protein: CASSFRDRSNEKLFF. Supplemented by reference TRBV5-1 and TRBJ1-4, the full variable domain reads KAGVTQTPRYLIKTRGQQVTLSCSPISGHRSVSWYQQTPGQGLQFLFEYFSETQRNKGNFPGRFSGRQFSNSRSEMNVSTLELGDSALYLCASSFRDRSNEKLFFGSGTQLSVL.

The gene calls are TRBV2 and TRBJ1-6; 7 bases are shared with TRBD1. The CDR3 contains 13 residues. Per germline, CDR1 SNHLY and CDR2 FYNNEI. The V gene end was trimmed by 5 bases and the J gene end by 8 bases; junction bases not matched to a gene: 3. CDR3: CASSRQGDSPLHF. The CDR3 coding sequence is TGTGCCAGCAGTAGACAGGGTGATTCACCCCTCCACTTT.

The CDR3 nucleotides read TGTGCCAGCAGTTACTCCCTCCGGTATGGCTACACCTTC. This codes for CASSYSLRYGYTF. The V call is TRBV6-5, the J call TRBJ1-2; no firm D call. This CDR3 spans 13 amino acids. Trimming stripped 0 bases from V and 5 bases from J, with 7 bases between. Germline values: CDR1 MNHEY, CDR2 SVGAGI.